This passage covers 31 T cell receptor beta chains from one sample sequenced in a study of Ad26.COV2.S vaccination and SARS-CoV-2 variants. Clones were read by immunoSEQ multiplex PCR, and TCRdb kept only the in-frame ones, dropping some. The sample lists hundreds of thousands of clones, around 92% occurring once. Treatment defined: 19 received Ad26.COV2.S at low or high dose, single or two shots; roughly 5 received placebo; per-sample allocation not given. All samples were drawn on day 63, counting from the first vaccine or placebo injection. Sequenced material: peripheral blood, taken in a trial of Ad26.COV2.S vaccine versus placebo. These receptors came from a person aged 18-65 years who received the Ad26.COV2.S COVID-19 vaccine or a placebo.

On this clone itself: Other DNA sequences in this specimen translate into the identical CDR3. The J gene is TRBJ1-2, the V gene TRBV30; D is unclear. Trimming stripped 0 bases from V and 1 base from J, with 9 bases between. CDR3 length: 14 amino acids. Germline CDR1 and CDR2: GTSNPN and SVGIG (reference sequence). The CDR3 region is CAWSVDGRNYGYTF. CDR3 DNA: TGTGCCTGGAGTGTAGACGGGCGTAACTATGGCTACACCTTC.

The chain combines TRBV7-8 with TRBJ2-1; 10 bases align to TRBD2. After removal of 4 bases from V and 2 bases from J, the junction contained 2 bases not matched to a gene. The CDR3 is made up of 15 amino acids. CDR1 SGHVS and CDR2 FQNEAQ come from the germline V gene. The CDR3 loop is CASSSTSGTYNEQFF. As DNA, the CDR3 is TGTGCCAGCAGCTCAACTAGCGGGACCTACAATGAGCAGTTCTTC. Supplemented by reference TRBV7-8 and TRBJ2-1, the full variable domain reads GAGVSQSPRYKVAKRGQDVALRCDPISGHVSLFWYQQALGQGPEFLTYFQNEAQLDKSGLPSDRFFAERPEGSVSTLKIQRTQQEDSAVYLCASSSTSGTYNEQFFGPGTRLTVL.

This sequence joins TRBV20-1 and TRBJ2-5; TRBD1 is a possible D gene (6 bases). CDR1 DFQATT and CDR2 SNEGSKA come from the germline V gene (reference sequence). The CDR3 runs to 11 residues. The V gene lost 6 bases and the J gene lost 4 bases, with 9 bases spanning the gap. CDR3 loop: CSATQGETQYF. The CDR3 bases are TGCAGTGCGACACAGGGAGAGACCCAGTACTTC.

The chain is built from TRBV11-2 and TRBJ1-1; D ambiguous. Trimming left V 5 bases short and J 0 bases short, with 10 bases between. The CDR3 has 14 amino acids. CDR1 and CDR2 from the germline V gene are SGHAT and FQNNGV. CDR3: CASSPRTVNTEAFF. CDR3 DNA sequence: TGTGCCAGCAGCCCCCGGACGGTGAACACTGAAGCTTTCTTT. Full variable domain (rest looked up from reference TRBV11-2 and TRBJ1-1): EAGVAQSPRYKIIEKRQSVAFWCNPISGHATLYWYQQILGQGPKLLIQFQNNGVVDDSQLPKDRFSAERLKGVDSTLKIQPAKLEDSAVYLCASSPRTVNTEAFFGQGTRLTVV.

The chain links TRBV29-1 to TRBJ2-5; D gene uncertain. The germline gives CDR1 SQVTM, CDR2 ANQGSEA. V was cut by 3 bases and J by 1 base, with 9 bases left in between. The CDR3 contains 13 residues. This CDR3 is CSVEEQFQETQYF. The CDR3 DNA follows: TGCAGCGTTGAGGAACAGTTCCAAGAGACCCAGTACTTC.

This chain's CDR3 is CASSNERNTQYF. The CDR3 nucleotides are TGTGCCAGTAGTAATGAAAGGAATACGCAGTATTTT. The rearrangement uses TRBV19 and TRBJ2-3; the D is unclear. This CDR3 is 12 amino acids long. Germline V gene lookup returns CDR1 LNHDA and CDR2 SQIVND (reference sequence). V was cut by 4 bases and J by 7 bases, with 9 bases left in between.

The chain has TRBV19 and TRBJ2-2; 8 bases match TRBD2. This CDR3 is built from 16 residues. The ends lost 5 bases at V and 7 bases at J; junction bases unmatched: 12. CDR1 is LNHDA, CDR2 SQIVND, per germline (reference sequence). The CDR3, as DNA: TGTGCCAGTAGTGTCCAACCGGGACTAGTTGGCGGGGAGCTGTTTTTT. Protein product: CASSVQPGLVGGELFF.

The genes are TRBV11-2 and TRBJ2-7; D unresolved. The CDR3 is made up of 13 amino acids. V was trimmed by 1 base and J by 4 bases, leaving 8 bases between them. Germline V CDR1 and CDR2: SGHAT, FQNNGV. As DNA, the CDR3 is TGTGCCAGCAGCTTAGTCGCTTTATACGAGCAGTACTTC. Encoded protein: CASSLVALYEQYF.

The chain couples TRBV7-2 to TRBJ2-6; tentative D call: TRBD1 (5 bases). This CDR3 has 15 amino acids. Deletions cut 5 bases from V and 0 bases from J, with 8 bases between. Germline-derived CDR1 and CDR2 are SGHTA and FQGNSA. CDR3 bases: TGTGCCAGCAGCCTGACAGCCTCTGGGGCCAACGTCCTGACTTTC. Amino acids: CASSLTASGANVLTF.

V gene TRBV7-9 combines with J gene TRBJ1-2; D may be TRBD1 (5 bases). The CDR3 is 16 residues long. CDR1 is SEHNR and CDR2 is FQNEAQ in the germline V gene (reference sequence). V was pared by 5 bases and J by 4 bases, with 20 bases between. In DNA form, the CDR3 reads TGTGCCAGCAGCCTCGACAGTCTCTTCGGCGGCTATGGCTACACCTTC. Amino acid sequence: CASSLDSLFGGYGYTF.

This sequence joins TRBV6-6 and TRBJ2-7; D is unclear. The CDR3 is 12 residues long. In germline, CDR1 is MNHNY, CDR2 SVGAGI (reference sequence). Trimming cost V 7 bases and J 3 bases, with 10 bases left between them. The CDR3 nucleotides are TGTGCCAGCACCTCATTATACTACGAGCAGTACTTC. Amino acids: CASTSLYYEQYF.

On this clone: Other DNA sequences of this sample code for an identical CDR3. This chain joins TRBV30 and TRBJ1-2; D may be TRBD1 (5 bases). The CDR3 spans 13 residues. Germline CDR1 and CDR2: GTSNPN and SVGIG (reference sequence). V shed 0 bases and J shed 7 bases, with 12 bases lying between them. The DNA of the CDR3 is TGTGCCTGGAGTGTACGGCAGGGTTCTGGCTACACCTTC. This encodes CAWSVRQGSGYTF.

The chain carries TRBV20-1 and TRBJ2-7; 10 bases agree with TRBD2. The germline V gene encodes CDR1 DFQATT and CDR2 SNEGSKA (reference sequence). The CDR3 consists of 13 residues. Trimming removed 3 bases from V and 7 bases from J; junction bases left unmatched: 6. The CDR3 is CSASRAGGREQYF. CDR3 in DNA: TGCAGTGCTAGTAGAGCGGGGGGGCGGGAGCAGTACTTC.

V usage is TRBV7-8 and J usage is TRBJ2-3; D is unresolved. V was trimmed by 3 bases and J by 6 bases, leaving 13 bases between them. The CDR3 covers 14 residues. Looked up from germline, CDR1 is SGHVS and CDR2 is FQNEAQ. CDR3 bases: TGTGCCAGCAGCTTCGGCACCCTCGGGGATACGCAGTATTTT. As protein: CASSFGTLGDTQYF. The full variable domain, rest sourced from reference TRBV7-8 and TRBJ2-3, is GAGVSQSPRYKVAKRGQDVALRCDPISGHVSLFWYQQALGQGPEFLTYFQNEAQLDKSGLPSDRFFAERPEGSVSTLKIQRTQQEDSAVYLCASSFGTLGDTQYFGPGTRLTVL.

V usage is TRBV5-1 and J usage is TRBJ2-3, with 8 bases aligning to TRBD2. The V segment lost 2 bases and the J segment 4 bases; nucleotides outside the gene matches: 6. The CDR3 spans 15 residues. Germline V gives CDR1 SGHRS, CDR2 YFSETQ. CDR3 bases: TGCGCCAGCAGCTTTTCGGGAGGGCCCCCAGATACGCAGTATTTT. It encodes CASSFSGGPPDTQYF.

The chain has TRBV2 and TRBJ2-4; 8 nucleotides line up with TRBD1. The CDR3 runs 15 residues. Trimming removed 5 bases from V and 3 bases from J; junction bases left unmatched: 6. CDR1 is SNHLY and CDR2 is FYNNEI in the germline V gene. The chain's CDR3 is CASSRQGLVKNIQYF. CDR3 coding DNA: TGTGCCAGCAGTAGACAGGGGCTAGTCAAAAACATTCAGTACTTC. The whole variable domain, filled in from reference TRBV2 and TRBJ2-4, reads EPEVTQTPSHQVTQMGQEVILRCVPISNHLYFYWYRQILGQKVEFLVSFYNNEISEKSEIFDDQFSVERPDGSNFTLKIRSTKLEDSAMYFCASSRQGLVKNIQYFGAGTRLSVL.

This rearrangement joins TRBV7-2 to TRBJ1-2; 7 nucleotides align to TRBD1. There are 17 residues in the CDR3. The germline gives CDR1 SGHTA, CDR2 FQGNSA. V dropped 0 bases and J dropped 8; count of bases not matched to a gene: 15. The CDR3 is CASSLALLGGEFPGYTF. The DNA of the CDR3 is TGTGCCAGCAGCTTAGCGCTCTTAGGGGGCGAGTTCCCCGGCTACACCTTC.

The rearrangement links TRBV7-9 to TRBJ2-7; D is unresolved. CDR3 length: 14 residues. V was cut by 1 base and J by 1 base, with 8 bases left in between. Germline values: CDR1 SEHNR, CDR2 FQNEAQ (reference sequence). The CDR3 DNA reads TGTGCCAGCAGCTTAGACCGGAATTCCTACGAGCAGTACTTC. Translating it yields CASSLDRNSYEQYF. Filled out from reference TRBV7-9 and TRBJ2-7, the complete variable domain reads DTGVSQNPRHKITKRGQNVTFRCDPISEHNRLYWYRQTLGQGPEFLTYFQNEAQLEKSRLLSDRFSAERPKGSFSTLEIQRTEQGDSAMYLCASSLDRNSYEQYFGPGTRLTVT.

This clone has just a few counts. The rearrangement links TRBV5-1 to TRBJ2-7; D may be TRBD2 (5 bases). Trimming took off 2 bases at V and 6 bases at J, with 12 bases between the two ends. Germline loops: CDR1 SGHRS, CDR2 YFSETQ. This CDR3 region has 13 residues. CDR3 residues: CASSFPGLTEQYF. CDR3 DNA sequence: TGCGCCAGCAGCTTTCCCGGACTCACCGAGCAGTACTTC.

V usage is TRBV24-1 and J usage is TRBJ2-5; the match to TRBD2 covers 8 bases. The germline V gene encodes CDR1 KGHDR and CDR2 SFDVKD. The CDR3 consists of 16 residues. With 4 bases clipped from V and 5 bases from J, the junction kept 11 bases outside the gene matches. CDR3 sequence: CATSDLGRGGLETQYF. In DNA, the CDR3 is TGTGCCACCAGTGACCTCGGGAGGGGAGGGTTGGAGACCCAGTACTTC.

The chain carries TRBV27 and TRBJ1-1, with TRBD1 matching 7 bases. V gave up 6 bases and J gave up 8 bases; unmatched junction bases: 9. Germline V gene lookup returns CDR1 MNHEY and CDR2 SMNVEV (reference sequence). This CDR3 comprises 13 residues. The CDR3 reads CASRNRGRPEAFF. CDR3 nucleotides: TGTGCCAGCAGGAACAGGGGCCGACCCGAAGCTTTCTTT.

The count of this clone is one. The chain links TRBV6-6 to TRBJ2-1; TRBD2 aligns across 10 bases. The CDR3 is 16 amino acids. CDR1 MNHNY and CDR2 SVGAGI come from the germline V gene (reference sequence). V lost 2 bases to trimming and J lost 7 bases; unmatched junction nucleotides: 8. The CDR3 region has the DNA TGTGCCAGCAGTTACCCCGCTAGCGGGAGAGGGAATGAGCAGTTCTTC. This gives the protein CASSYPASGRGNEQFF.

The chain recombines TRBV7-2 with TRBJ2-2, with a tentative D call TRBD2 (7 bases). The CDR3 length is 17 residues. V was cut by 4 bases and J by 0 bases, with 15 bases left in between. Germline CDR1 is SGHTA and CDR2 is FQGNSA. The CDR3 region is CASSSPRGGTNTGELFF. Written as DNA, the CDR3 is TGTGCCAGCAGCTCTCCGAGGGGGGGGACGAACACCGGGGAGCTGTTTTTT.

The rearrangement links TRBV7-9 to TRBJ2-5; D gene ambiguous. CDR1 and CDR2 (germline): SEHNR, FQNEAQ (reference sequence). The CDR3 extends over 14 amino acids. The germline V and J ends were trimmed by 2 bases and 2 bases, with 9 bases remaining between them. The CDR3 DNA sequence: TGTGCCAGCAGCTTAACCAGCCTTCAAGAGACCCAGTACTTC. This gives the protein CASSLTSLQETQYF.

This clone showed up just once. This chain uses TRBV2 with TRBJ1-4, with a possible D match to TRBD1 (5 bases). CDR1 and CDR2 (germline): SNHLY, FYNNEI. V was clipped by 5 bases and J by 10 bases, with 14 bases between them. The CDR3 is 13 residues long. CDR3 amino acids: CASSQTALGKLFF. CDR3 sequence (DNA): TGTGCCAGCAGTCAGACAGCCCTAGGAAAACTGTTTTTT.

The chain couples TRBV6-6 to TRBJ2-7, with no clear D. The V and J ends lost 0 bases and 3 bases respectively, with 6 bases between them. This CDR3 has 13 amino acids. CDR1 and CDR2 (germline): MNHNY, SVGAGI (reference sequence). Written as DNA, the CDR3 is TGTGCCAGCAGTTACTCCGTCGTCTACGAGCAGTACTTC. It specifies CASSYSVVYEQYF.

This rearrangement joins TRBV18 to TRBJ1-5, with D uncertain. This CDR3 contains 15 residues. V lost 3 bases and J lost 0, with 9 bases in between. CDR1 is KGHSH, CDR2 LQKENI, per germline. The CDR3 loop is CASSPSGGSNQPQHF. CDR3 DNA sequence: TGTGCCAGCTCACCTTCCGGAGGTAGCAATCAGCCCCAGCATTTT.

The J gene is TRBJ1-6, the V gene TRBV30; D ambiguous. This CDR3 is 12 amino acids long. Germline assignment: CDR1 GTSNPN and CDR2 SVGIG (reference sequence). The germline V and J ends were trimmed by 1 base and 8 bases, with 6 bases remaining between them. CDR3 nucleotide sequence: TGTGCCTGGAGTGGAGGATATTCACCCCTCCACTTT. Protein sequence: CAWSGGYSPLHF.

The V and J genes are TRBV4-1 and TRBJ2-1; TRBD1 is a possible D gene (6 bases). Deletions cut 2 bases from V and 6 bases from J, with 14 bases between. Germline assignment: CDR1 MGHRA and CDR2 YSYEKL. This CDR3 is built from 15 residues. The CDR3 loop is CASSQREQGRNEQFF. The DNA of the CDR3 is TGCGCCAGCAGCCAAAGGGAACAGGGTCGCAATGAGCAGTTCTTC.

This chain uses TRBV2 with TRBJ2-3; no reliable D call. CDR3 size: 12 residues. Germline V gene lookup returns CDR1 SNHLY and CDR2 FYNNEI. Trimming left V 0 bases short and J 7 bases short, with 5 bases between. Written as DNA, the CDR3 is TGTGCCAGCAGTGAAGCGGTTTATACGCAGTATTTT. Amino acids: CASSEAVYTQYF.

This chain joins TRBV7-2 and TRBJ1-2; no reliable D call. CDR1 is SGHTA, CDR2 FQGNSA, per germline. There are 15 residues in the CDR3. Trimming cost V 1 base and J 2 bases, with 11 bases left between them. CDR3 DNA: TGTGCCAGCAGCTTAGGCCCTCAGGCCAACTATGGCTACACCTTC. Translated, it gives CASSLGPQANYGYTF. The full variable domain, rest sourced from reference TRBV7-2 and TRBJ1-2, is GAGVSQSPSNKVTEKGKDVELRCDPISGHTALYWYRQSLGQGLEFLIYFQGNSAPDKSGLPSDRFSAERTGGSVSTLTIQRTQQEDSAVYLCASSLGPQANYGYTFGSGTRLTVV.